These T cell receptor beta chains were read from a single sample in a study of OX40 agonist ivuxolimab in advanced cancers. Generated by immunoSEQ multiplex PCR, the TCRdb table keeps only in-frame clones and is missing some. The data show about 76,000 clones, about 82% seen once. Sequenced material: CD4+ or CD8+ T cells sorted from blood, taken in a trial of the OX40 agonist ivuxolimab. The receptors were sampled from an adult with an advanced solid tumor such as melanoma, head and neck, liver or kidney cancer. The CDR3 runs from the conserved cysteine through the conserved F or W. Each record gives: D gene, J gene, V gene, clone size, CDR3 DNA, CDR3 protein. The D gene is left open where the match is weak. Size values are once, few and many counts, or a class for expanded clones, and some rows have none.

-,TRBJ2-7,TRBV7-3,-,TGTGCCAGCAGCTCGAGGGACCGATCGGAAGGCTACGAGCAGTACTTC,CASSSRDRSEGYEQYF
TRBD1,TRBJ1-5,TRBV28,-,TGTGCCAGCAGTTCGACAGGGGCGAATCAGCCCCAGCATTTT,CASSSTGANQPQHF
TRBD1,TRBJ1-1,TRBV6-1,-,TGTGCCAGCAGTGACCGGACAGGGAGGTTAGGGAACACTGAAGCTTTCTTT,CASSDRTGRLGNTEAFF
TRBD2,TRBJ2-3,TRBV19,-,TGTGCCAGTAGTCCCACGGCGGGACTACCCCCGGATACGCAGTATTTT,CASSPTAGLPPDTQYF
TRBD2,TRBJ2-7,TRBV5-1,-,TGCGCCAGCAGCCCATTCGGGGCTAGCGGCGCCTACGAGCAGTACTTC,CASSPFGASGAYEQYF
TRBD2,TRBJ2-4,TRBV7-2,-,TGTGCCAGCAGCTTTAGCGGGAGTGGGGGCATTCAGTACTTC,CASSFSGSGGIQYF
-,TRBJ1-5,TRBV2,few,TGTGCCAGCAGTGAGGGAGGTAGGAGCAATCAGCCCCAGCATTTT,CASSEGGRSNQPQHF
-,TRBJ1-1,TRBV18,-,TGTGCCAGCTCACAGGGGTGGGAAACTGAAGCTTTCTTT,CASSQGWETEAFF
-,TRBJ2-3,TRBV6-4,-,TGTGCCAGCAGTGAGGCAGACAGCACAGATACGCAGTATTTT,CASSEADSTDTQYF
-,TRBJ1-1,TRBV6-5,-,TGTGCCAGCAAGAAAGAAACTGAAGCTTTCTTT,CASKKETEAFF
-,TRBJ1-5,TRBV6-6,-,TGTGCCAGCATCGGGGGGGCCGGCAATCAGCCCCAGCATTTT,CASIGGAGNQPQHF
-,TRBJ1-5,TRBV11-3,once,TGTGCCAGCAGCCCCGGTGGTATATATCGCAATCAGCCCCAGCATTTT,CASSPGGIYRNQPQHF
-,TRBJ2-5,TRBV5-1,-,TGCGCCAGCGCCTCACGGCCCGCGGACCAGCAAGAGACCCAGTACTTC,CASASRPADQQETQYF
-,TRBJ2-3,TRBV7-9,-,TGTGCCAGCCCCGACGGGCCTAGCACAGATACGCAGTATTTT,CASPDGPSTDTQYF
-,TRBJ2-5,TRBV5-1,-,TGCGCCAGCAGCTTGGGAGCCCTCGGGAGCAACCAAGAGACCCAGTACTTC,CASSLGALGSNQETQYF
-,TRBJ2-3,TRBV9,-,TGTGCCAGCAGCGCAACAGATACGCAGTATTTT,CASSATDTQYF
-,TRBJ1-2,TRBV7-8,-,TGTGCCAGCAGCTTAGCGGAGGCTAACTATGGCTACACCTTC,CASSLAEANYGYTF
-,TRBJ2-1,TRBV5-1,-,TGCGCCAGCAGCTTGTTTGAGGGATCGGAGGATGAGCAGTTCTTC,CASSLFEGSEDEQFF
-,TRBJ1-6,TRBV5-4,-,TGTGCCAGCAGCTTGGCCAGGGCTGATTCACCCCTCCACTTT,CASSLARADSPLHF
-,TRBJ2-5,TRBV15,-,TGTGCCACCAGCAGGGGACTGGGCCAAAGATTGACCCAGTACTTC,CATSRGLGQRLTQYF
-,TRBJ1-1,TRBV20-1,-,TGCAGTGCGGGAGGGGCTGAAGCTTTCTTT,CSAGGAEAFF
TRBD2,TRBJ2-5,TRBV28,-,TGTGCCAGCAGCCCCCCGGGGGGAGAGACCCAGTACTTC,CASSPPGGETQYF
TRBD2,TRBJ2-3,TRBV5-4,-,TGTGCCAGCTGTAAAAGAGCGGGAGTGGGGGATACGCAGTATTTT,CASCKRAGVGDTQYF
TRBD2,TRBJ2-1,TRBV7-9,-,TGTGCCAGCAGCCCTATAGCGGGAAGCTCCTACAATGAGCAGTTCTTC,CASSPIAGSSYNEQFF
-,TRBJ2-3,TRBV5-1,-,TGCGCCAGCAGGGTGGTTTTGATTGCAGATACGCAGTATTTT,CASRVVLIADTQYF
-,TRBJ2-7,TRBV27,-,TGTGCCAGCAGTCGGGACCGGGCTTACGAGCAGTACTTC,CASSRDRAYEQYF
TRBD2,TRBJ2-1,TRBV11-3,-,TGTGCCAGCAGCTTAACTAGCGGGAGATTCGGTGAGCAGTTCTTC,CASSLTSGRFGEQFF
-,TRBJ2-3,TRBV28,once,TGTGCCAGCAGTTTAAGTCGGAATACGCAGTATTTT,CASSLSRNTQYF
-,TRBJ2-3,TRBV5-1,once,TGCGCCAGCAGCTTGGAACCGACCCAAGATATTCAGTATTTT,CASSLEPTQDIQYF
-,TRBJ1-1,TRBV19,-,TGTGCCAGTAGTATAGTAGGAACCCAGGGGATGAACACTGAAGCTTTCTTT,CASSIVGTQGMNTEAFF
-,TRBJ1-6,TRBV11-3,once,TGTGCCAGCAGCTCAGCGACGGAGCGTAGGAGCTCCTATAATTCACCCCTCCACTTT,CASSSATERRSSYNSPLHF
-,TRBJ1-5,TRBV6-6,-,TGTGCCAGCAGTTACGTTGGGACAAATAGCAATCAGCCCCAGCATTTT,CASSYVGTNSNQPQHF
-,TRBJ2-3,TRBV14,-,TGTGCCAGCAGCCAATTAGGCGAGGCGCAGTATTTT,CASSQLGEAQYF
-,TRBJ1-1,TRBV19,-,TGTGCCACTAGGGGAGGGGGAGTTACTGAAGCTTTCTTT,CATRGGGVTEAFF
-,TRBJ1-3,TRBV14,-,TGTGCCAGCAGCCAAGAACCTGGAAACACCATATATTTT,CASSQEPGNTIYF
TRBD1,TRBJ1-2,TRBV9,-,TGTGCCAGCAGCGTGAAGAGGACAGGGGGCGCCTATGGCTACACCTTC,CASSVKRTGGAYGYTF
-,TRBJ1-1,TRBV10-3,few,TGTGCCACCACCCAGGGCATGAACACTGAAGCTTTCTTT,CATTQGMNTEAFF
-,TRBJ2-2,TRBV5-6,once,TGTGCCAGCAGCTTGCAGCGGTCGAACACCGGGGAGCTGTTTTTT,CASSLQRSNTGELFF
TRBD1,TRBJ1-5,TRBV28,-,TGTGCCAGCAGTTCCTCCTTCCCGACAGGGGATTATAGCAATCAGCCCCAGCATTTT,CASSSSFPTGDYSNQPQHF
TRBD2,TRBJ2-3,TRBV27,-,TGTGCCAGCAGTTCGCTAGCGGGTCCCATCCGCACAGATACGCAGTATTTT,CASSSLAGPIRTDTQYF
-,TRBJ2-1,TRBV4-2,-,TGTGCCAGCATGGGGGGAAGCTCCTACAATGAGCAGTTCTTC,CASMGGSSYNEQFF